This TCR beta chain was captured by sequencing in a study of PD-1 blockade in classical Hodgkin lymphoma. The time point: newly diagnosed, previously untreated cHL patient sample. Magnetic negative selection was used to purify CD4+ T cells from thawed PBMCs. It was PBMCs in newly diagnosed, untreated classical Hodgkin lymphoma that served as comparison. Some clones are missing from TCRdb's copy, which holds only in-frame ones; the method was immunoSEQ multiplex PCR. Of around 16,000 clones in the sample, around 84% were seen once. V gave up 6 bases and J gave up 4 bases, with 12 bases separating them. This CDR3 spans 14 amino acids. Germline V lookup: CDR1 KGHSH, CDR2 LQKENI.

Sequenced material: CD4+ T cells from blood. The V call is TRBV18, the J call TRBJ2-2; TRBD1 might be the D (5 bases). The clonotype comes from a human donor with classical Hodgkin lymphoma. CDR3 DNA: TGTGCCAGCTCCCAAGACAGAGGCACCGGGGAGCTGTTTTTT. Its translation: CASSQDRGTGELFF.